Listed below are T cell receptor beta chains from one sample, sequenced in a study of cytomegalovirus exposure and HLA in healthy donors. Some clones are missing from TCRdb's copy, which holds only in-frame ones; the method was immunoSEQ multiplex PCR. The table shows about 160,000 clones, with around four fifths occurring only once. The specimen sequenced was PBMCs. The receptors originated from a boy between 2 and 10 years old in good health and CMV-seronegative. Both conserved end residues are part of each CDR3. A D gene is named only where the DNA matches it firmly. Rows may omit the clone size; those that give it use once, few, many or a size class.

j_gene	d_gene	v_gene	len	abundance	CDR3aa	CDR3nt
TRBJ2-3	TRBD2	TRBV29-1	16	-	CSVATASGGPTDTQYF	TGCAGCGTCGCTACCGCTAGCGGGGGCCCCACAGATACGCAGTATTTT
TRBJ2-1	TRBD2	TRBV7-2	15	-	CASSLAGGLGNEQFF	TGTGCCAGCAGCCTAGCGGGAGGTCTGGGGAATGAGCAGTTCTTC
TRBJ1-3	-	TRBV25-1	15	few	CASSDGTVSGNTIYF	TGTGCCAGCAGTGACGGGACTGTCTCTGGAAACACCATATATTTT
TRBJ2-2	-	TRBV7-2	16	once	CASSSRGTSNTGELFF	TGTGCCAGCAGCTCCAGGGGTACTTCGAACACCGGGGAGCTGTTTTTT
TRBJ1-1	-	TRBV4-3	15	-	CASSQGIGVRTEAFF	TGCGCCAGCAGCCAAGGAATAGGGGTACGGACTGAAGCTTTCTTT
TRBJ2-1	TRBD2	TRBV7-8	15	-	CASSLVAGVWDEQFF	TGTGCCAGCAGCTTAGTGGCGGGGGTTTGGGATGAGCAGTTCTTC
TRBJ2-5	-	TRBV2	13	-	CASSEGRQETQYF	TGTGCCAGCAGTGAGGGCCGGCAAGAGACCCAGTACTTC
TRBJ1-1	-	TRBV6-6	11	few	CASSFGGEAFF	TGTGCCAGCAGTTTTGGGGGGGAAGCTTTCTTT
TRBJ1-5	-	TRBV6-5	15	-	CASSTFKGGNQPQHF	TGTGCCAGCAGTACTTTCAAGGGAGGCAATCAGCCCCAGCATTTT
TRBJ2-1	TRBD1	TRBV7-6	18	-	CASSLAKSGGSSYNEQFF	TGTGCCAGCAGCTTAGCGAAATCAGGGGGAAGCTCCTACAATGAGCAGTTCTTC
TRBJ1-5	-	TRBV11-2	14	-	CASSLVSGYQPQHF	TGTGCCAGCAGCTTAGTTTCAGGATATCAGCCCCAGCATTTT
TRBJ1-2	-	TRBV6-5	13	-	CASSPDRSYGYTF	TGTGCCAGCAGTCCCGACAGGTCCTATGGCTACACCTTC
TRBJ2-1	TRBD2	TRBV5-6	16	-	CASSLGGGRVNNEQFF	TGTGCCAGCAGCTTGGGTGGCGGGAGGGTAAACAATGAGCAGTTCTTC